What follows are 28 T cell receptor beta chains derived from one specimen sequenced in a study of blood T cell repertoires in COVID-19. The method was immunoSEQ multiplex PCR; TCRdb's version includes in-frame clones alone and lacks a portion of them. The data contain roughly 78,000 clones, around nine tenths of them singletons. Sequencing was performed on peripheral blood. The origin of the receptors is a man between 60 and 75 years old with acute or convalescent COVID-19.

V and J are TRBV6-1 and TRBJ2-1; tentatively, D is TRBD2 (5 bases). The V end lost 3 bases, the J end lost 10 bases, and 19 bases lay between the germline ends. The CDR3 runs to 15 residues. Germline CDR1 is MNHNS and CDR2 is SASEGT. The CDR3 is CASSDHGRGWEEQFF. CDR3 nucleotides: TGTGCCAGCAGTGACCATGGTCGGGGTTGGGAGGAGCAGTTCTTC.

This chain connects TRBV12-3 or TRBV12-4 to TRBJ2-1; a weak D match, TRBD1 (6 bases). Trimming left V 6 bases short and J 4 bases short, with 7 bases between. This CDR3 contains 12 residues. The chain's CDR3 is CASSTGYNEQFF. The CDR3 DNA sequence: TGTGCCAGCAGCACAGGGTACAATGAGCAGTTCTTC.

This chain connects TRBV2 to TRBJ2-3; 13 nucleotides agree with TRBD2. CDR1 is SNHLY and CDR2 is FYNNEI in the germline V gene. J gave up 4 bases and V 6 bases, and 10 bases lay outside the gene matches. This CDR3 comprises 17 residues. The CDR3, as DNA: TGTGCCAGCAGCGCCGGGACTAGCGGGGCCGGGGCAGATACGCAGTATTTT. It is translated as CASSAGTSGAGADTQYF.

This rearrangement joins TRBV4-1 to TRBJ2-3; 8 bases align to TRBD1. V lost 0 bases to trimming and J lost 2 bases; unmatched junction nucleotides: 4. In germline, CDR1 is MGHRA, CDR2 YSYEKL. CDR3 length equals 16 residues. For the CDR3, the DNA is TGCGCCAGCAGCCAAGAACAGGGGGATTTCACAGATACGCAGTATTTT. Protein product: CASSQEQGDFTDTQYF.

The chain employs TRBV27 and TRBJ1-1, with 9 bases lining up with TRBD1. The V gene end was trimmed by 6 bases and the J gene end by 5 bases; junction bases not matched to a gene: 7. Germline CDR1 MNHEY, CDR2 SMNVEV (reference sequence). The CDR3 is made up of 14 amino acids. As DNA, the CDR3 is TGTGCCAGCAGAAACAGGGGGCTATGGACTGAAGCTTTCTTT. It is translated as CASRNRGLWTEAFF.

The chain carries TRBV18 and TRBJ2-7, with D possibly matching TRBD1 (6 bases). The CDR3 runs to 15 residues. CDR1 KGHSH and CDR2 LQKENI come from the germline V gene. Deletions cut 0 bases from V and 3 bases from J, with 12 bases between. In nucleotides, the CDR3 is TGTGCCAGCTCACCACCCAGGGGCGCCCACTACGAGCAGTACTTC. Protein sequence: CASSPPRGAHYEQYF.

CDR3 DNA sequence: TGTGCCAGCAGCTTAGTAGCGATTGGGACCGGGGAGCTGTTTTTT. Translated: CASSLVAIGTGELFF. The chain carries TRBV7-7 and TRBJ2-2; TRBD2 is a possible D gene (5 bases). The CDR3 covers 15 residues. Germline assignment: CDR1 SSHAT and CDR2 FNYEAQ (reference sequence). The ends were cut back, 1 base at V and 5 bases at J, with 11 bases in the middle.

This clone was observed a few times. CDR3 region: CASSLRRRETQYF. The CDR3 DNA reads TGTGCCAGCAGCTTACGCCGGAGGGAGACCCAGTACTTC. The V gene is TRBV7-6, the J gene TRBJ2-5, with D perhaps TRBD2 (5 bases). The length of the CDR3 is 13 residues. With 2 bases removed from V and 5 bases from J, the gap between germline ends came to 9 bases. Germline values: CDR1 SGHVS, CDR2 FNYEAQ.

The chain employs TRBV24-1 and TRBJ2-3, with D unclear. CDR1 KGHDR and CDR2 SFDVKD come from the germline V gene. This CDR3 is 12 amino acids long. Trimming cost V 6 bases and J 3 bases, with 6 bases left between them. The CDR3 region is CATSRRTDTQYF. The CDR3 bases are TGTGCCACCAGTCGCAGAACAGATACGCAGTATTTT.

This clone was seen more than once but under ten times. The J gene is TRBJ2-7, the V gene TRBV6-2 or TRBV6-3, with TRBD1 matching 10 bases. Germline-derived CDR1 and CDR2 are MNHEY and SVGEGT. V trimming: 4 bases; J trimming: 2 bases; junction bases outside the gene matches: 11. CDR3 size: 17 residues. The CDR3 nucleotides read TGTGCCAGCAGTTTTCAGGACAGGGGGATGAGCGCCTACGAGCAGTACTTC. It translates to CASSFQDRGMSAYEQYF.

The gene calls are TRBV21-1 and TRBJ2-1; the DNA was not compared with TRBD1, the D call given in the table. TRBV21-1 is flagged as a pseudogene. This CDR3 contains 17 residues. The CDR3 sequence: CASSKKPGTGDYNEQFF. Here the CDR3 DNA reads TGTGCCAGCAGCAAAAAGCCCGGGACAGGGGACTACAATGAGCAGTTCTTC.

The chain uses TRBV6-4 and TRBJ1-1, with D unresolved. Germline assignment: CDR1 MRHNA and CDR2 SNTAGT. Trimming left V 3 bases short and J 7 bases short, with 12 bases between. CDR3 length: 13 residues. CDR3 coding DNA: TGTGCCAGCAGTGAAGAGGGAGACGGTGAAGCTTTCTTT. It yields the protein CASSEEGDGEAFF.

The gene calls are TRBV5-4 and TRBJ2-1; no clear D gene. The CDR3 has 13 amino acids. Germline V gene lookup returns CDR1 SGHNT and CDR2 YYREEE (reference sequence). Trimming pared 1 base from V and 7 bases from J, leaving 9 bases between. The CDR3 nucleotides read TGTGCCAGCAGCTTGAGTAGCATGAATGAGCAGTTCTTC. As protein: CASSLSSMNEQFF. The full variable domain, its missing parts supplied by reference TRBV5-4 and TRBJ2-1, is ETGVTQSPTHLIKTRGQQVTLRCSSQSGHNTVSWYQQALGQGPQFIFQYYREEENGRGNFPPRFSGLQFPNYSSELNVNALELDDSALYLCASSLSSMNEQFFGPGTRLTVL.

This chain links TRBV6-6 with TRBJ2-5; 9 bases are shared with TRBD2. The junction had 13 bases not matched to a gene; V was cut back by 7 bases and J by 4 bases. Germline V gene data show CDR1 as MNHNY and CDR2 as SVGAGI (reference sequence). CDR3 length equals 16 residues. In nucleotides, the CDR3 is TGTGCCAGCACCGACCCGGGACTAGCTAGTCGAGAGACCCAGTACTTC. Protein: CASTDPGLASRETQYF.

The J gene is TRBJ2-3, the V gene TRBV14; TRBD1 agrees at 7 bases. Germline V gene data show CDR1 as SGHDN and CDR2 as FVKESK. V dropped 5 bases and J dropped 2; count of bases not matched to a gene: 4. The CDR3 has 14 amino acids. CDR3 nucleotide sequence: TGTGCCAGCAGCGTACAGGGGCCCACAGATACGCAGTATTTT. Protein product: CASSVQGPTDTQYF.

A single count supports this clone. This sequence joins TRBV6-2 or TRBV6-3 and TRBJ1-5; D perhaps matches TRBD1 (6 bases). The CDR3 extends over 16 amino acids. Germline V gene lookup returns CDR1 MNHEY and CDR2 SVGEGT. Trimming took 5 bases from V and 2 from J, leaving 16 bases between them. This CDR3 reads CASSAHRVWGNQPQHF. The CDR3 DNA reads TGTGCCAGCAGTGCCCACAGGGTTTGGGGCAATCAGCCCCAGCATTTT.

This chain connects TRBV19 to TRBJ1-5; D unclear. Germline CDR1 reads LNHDA; CDR2 reads SQIVND (reference sequence). This CDR3 is built from 14 residues. The V gene lost 3 bases and the J gene lost 4 bases, with 10 bases spanning the gap. For the CDR3, the DNA is TGTGCCAGTAGTATTCCCCCGGGAAATCAGCCCCAGCATTTT. The encoded protein is CASSIPPGNQPQHF. The full variable domain, in which reference TRBV19 and TRBJ1-5 provide the parts outside the CDR3, is DGGITQSPKYLFRKEGQNVTLSCEQNLNHDAMYWYRQDPGQGLRLIYYSQIVNDFQKGDIAEGYSVSREKKESFPLTVTSAQKNPTAFYLCASSIPPGNQPQHFGDGTRLSIL.

The chain uses TRBV6-1 and TRBJ1-1; 9 nucleotides agree with TRBD1. Germline CDR1 and CDR2: MNHNS and SASEGT. With 1 base clipped from V and 4 bases from J, the junction kept 4 bases outside the gene matches. The CDR3 extends over 15 amino acids. CDR3 DNA sequence: TGTGCCAGCAGTGAAGGGGACAGGGTTGGCACTGAAGCTTTCTTT. This sequence encodes CASSEGDRVGTEAFF.

This chain links TRBV6-1 with TRBJ2-7, with a possible D match to TRBD2 (6 bases). Germline V CDR1 and CDR2: MNHNS, SASEGT. The CDR3 runs to 14 residues. Trimming removed 3 bases at V and 6 bases at J, with 15 bases between. The CDR3, as DNA: TGTGCCAGCAGTGACGCCACGGGAGAAGGCGAGCAGTACTTC. Translating gives CASSDATGEGEQYF.

The chain is built from TRBV19 and TRBJ2-5; 10 bases line up with TRBD1. The CDR3 has 15 amino acids. V trimming: 5 bases; J trimming: 5 bases; junction bases outside the gene matches: 8. The germline V gene has CDR1 LNHDA and CDR2 SQIVND (reference sequence). This CDR3 reads CASSFDRGLLETQYF. CDR3 bases: TGTGCCAGTAGTTTCGACAGGGGGCTTTTGGAGACCCAGTACTTC.

This chain connects TRBV5-1 to TRBJ2-5, with D perhaps matching TRBD2 (6 bases). The CDR3 loop spans 16 amino acids. Germline V gene sequence: CDR1 SGHRS, CDR2 YFSETQ. Trimming took 0 bases from V and 1 from J, leaving 13 bases between them. CDR3 nucleotide sequence: TGCGCCAGCAGCTTGGGTGGTGCGGGACTCCAAGAGACCCAGTACTTC. Protein product: CASSLGGAGLQETQYF. Drawing the rest from reference TRBV5-1 and TRBJ2-5, the complete variable domain is KAGVTQTPRYLIKTRGQQVTLSCSPISGHRSVSWYQQTPGQGLQFLFEYFSETQRNKGNFPGRFSGRQFSNSRSEMNVSTLELGDSALYLCASSLGGAGLQETQYFGPGTRLLVL.

This chain connects TRBV20-1 to TRBJ1-2, with D hard to call. The CDR3 totals 11 residues. Germline CDR1 DFQATT, CDR2 SNEGSKA (reference sequence). Trimming left V 4 bases short and J 7 bases short, with 10 bases between. The CDR3 here is CSAKKGGGYTF. In DNA, the CDR3 is TGCAGTGCTAAGAAAGGAGGTGGCTACACCTTC.

V and J are TRBV24-1 and TRBJ2-6; D is ambiguous. Deletions cut 3 bases from V and 0 bases from J, with 8 bases between. Germline V gene sequence: CDR1 KGHDR, CDR2 SFDVKD. The CDR3 length is 16 residues. CDR3 coding DNA: TGTGCCACCAGTGATGCCGTTAGCTCTGGGGCCAACGTCCTGACTTTC. It encodes CATSDAVSSGANVLTF.

This chain joins TRBV9 and TRBJ1-3, with 8 bases that match TRBD1. The CDR3 covers 14 residues. After removal of 3 bases from V and 4 bases from J, the junction contained 3 bases not matched to a gene. The V gene's germline CDR1 is SGDLS and CDR2 YYNGEE. The CDR3 loop reads CASSADRAGNTIYF. Here the CDR3 DNA reads TGTGCCAGCAGCGCGGACAGGGCCGGAAACACCATATATTTT.

The rearrangement joins TRBV4-1 to TRBJ2-1; a possible D gene is TRBD2 (6 bases). Germline V CDR1 and CDR2: MGHRA, YSYEKL. Trimming cost V 6 bases and J 6 bases, with 15 bases left between them. The CDR3 totals 14 residues. The CDR3: CASSPRESVNEQFF. In DNA form, the CDR3 reads TGCGCCAGCAGTCCACGGGAGTCCGTCAATGAGCAGTTCTTC.

This clone occurred once. V is TRBV5-1 and J is TRBJ1-1, with D perhaps TRBD1 (5 bases). With 4 bases removed from V and 5 bases from J, the gap between germline ends came to 15 bases. This CDR3 has 14 amino acids. Looked up from germline, CDR1 is SGHRS and CDR2 is YFSETQ. CDR3 nucleotide sequence: TGCGCCAGCAGCATACTTGGGGGGGAGACTGAAGCTTTCTTT. This translates into CASSILGGETEAFF.

This clone came up once. The V and J genes are TRBV19 and TRBJ2-2; TRBD1 might be the D (5 bases). This CDR3 has 13 residues. Deletions cut 5 bases from V and 7 bases from J, with 11 bases between. CDR1 is LNHDA and CDR2 is SQIVND in the germline V gene (reference sequence). DNA of the CDR3: TGTGCCAGTAGTTTAAATAGGGGCGGGGAGCTGTTTTTT. This encodes CASSLNRGGELFF.

The V call is TRBV4-1, the J call TRBJ2-7, with 7 bases matching TRBD2. This CDR3 has 16 amino acids. Trimming cost V 0 bases and J 3 bases; bases outside gene matches: 8. Germline V gene lookup returns CDR1 MGHRA and CDR2 YSYEKL. The CDR3 sequence: CASSQERASGLYEQYF. The CDR3 DNA is TGCGCCAGCAGCCAAGAACGTGCTAGCGGACTCTACGAGCAGTACTTC.